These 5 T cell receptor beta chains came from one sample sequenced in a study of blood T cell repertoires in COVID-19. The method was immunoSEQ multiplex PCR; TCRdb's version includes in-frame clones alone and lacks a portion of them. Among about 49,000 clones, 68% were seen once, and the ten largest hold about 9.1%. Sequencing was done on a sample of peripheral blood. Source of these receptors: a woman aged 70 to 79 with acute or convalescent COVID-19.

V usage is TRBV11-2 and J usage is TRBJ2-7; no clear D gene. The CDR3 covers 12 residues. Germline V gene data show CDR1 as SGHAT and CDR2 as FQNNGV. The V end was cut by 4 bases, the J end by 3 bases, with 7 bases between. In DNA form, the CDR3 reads TGTGCCAGCAGCTCCACCAGCTACGAGCAGTACTTC. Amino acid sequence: CASSSTSYEQYF.

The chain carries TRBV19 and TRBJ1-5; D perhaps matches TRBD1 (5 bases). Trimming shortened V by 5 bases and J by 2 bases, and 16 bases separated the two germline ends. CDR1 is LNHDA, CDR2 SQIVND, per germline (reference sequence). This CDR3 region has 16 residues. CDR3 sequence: CASSWGGVSGNQPQHF. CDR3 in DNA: TGTGCCAGTAGTTGGGGGGGGGTCAGCGGCAATCAGCCCCAGCATTTT.

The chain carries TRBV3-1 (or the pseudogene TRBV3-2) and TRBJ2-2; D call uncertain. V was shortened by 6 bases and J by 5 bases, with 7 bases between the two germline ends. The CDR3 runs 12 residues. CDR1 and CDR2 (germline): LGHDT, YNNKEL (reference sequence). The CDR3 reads CASSRETGELFF. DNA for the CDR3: TGTGCCAGCAGTCGAGAAACCGGGGAGCTGTTTTTT.

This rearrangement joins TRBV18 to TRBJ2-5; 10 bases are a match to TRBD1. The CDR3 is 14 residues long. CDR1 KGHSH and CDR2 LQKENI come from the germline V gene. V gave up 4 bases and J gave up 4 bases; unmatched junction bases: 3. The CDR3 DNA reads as TGTGCCAGCTCACTAGGGACAGGGGCAGAGACCCAGTACTTC. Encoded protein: CASSLGTGAETQYF.

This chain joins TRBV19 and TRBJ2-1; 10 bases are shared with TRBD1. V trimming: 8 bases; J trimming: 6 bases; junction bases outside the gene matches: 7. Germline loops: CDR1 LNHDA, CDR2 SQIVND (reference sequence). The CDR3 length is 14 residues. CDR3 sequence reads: CASEDRGQGNEQFF. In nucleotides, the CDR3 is TGTGCCAGTGAAGACAGGGGGCAGGGCAATGAGCAGTTCTTC. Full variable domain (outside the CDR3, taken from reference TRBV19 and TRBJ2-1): DGGITQSPKYLFRKEGQNVTLSCEQNLNHDAMYWYRQDPGQGLRLIYYSQIVNDFQKGDIAEGYSVSREKKESFPLTVTSAQKNPTAFYLCASEDRGQGNEQFFGPGTRLTVL.